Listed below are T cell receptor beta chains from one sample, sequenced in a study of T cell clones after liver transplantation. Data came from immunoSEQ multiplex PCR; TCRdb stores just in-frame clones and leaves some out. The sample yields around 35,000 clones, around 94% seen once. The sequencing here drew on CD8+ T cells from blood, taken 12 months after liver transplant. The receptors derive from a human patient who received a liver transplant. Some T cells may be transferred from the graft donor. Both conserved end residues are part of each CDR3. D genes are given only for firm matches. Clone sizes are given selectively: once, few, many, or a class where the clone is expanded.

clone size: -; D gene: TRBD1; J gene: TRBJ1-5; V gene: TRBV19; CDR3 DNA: TGTGCCAGTAGGCGGGACAGGGGTCCTCATAGCAATCAGCCCCAGCATTTT; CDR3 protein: CASRRDRGPHSNQPQHF
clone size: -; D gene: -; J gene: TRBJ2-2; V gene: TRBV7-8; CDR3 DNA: TGTGCCAGCAGCGAGACAGCCTCGAACACCGGGGAGCTGTTTTTT; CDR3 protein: CASSETASNTGELFF
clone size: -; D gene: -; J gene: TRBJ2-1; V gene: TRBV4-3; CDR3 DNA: TGCGCCAGCAGCCAAGAAGAAGGCCTTTCGAGCTCCTACAATGAGCAGTTCTTC; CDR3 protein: CASSQEEGLSSSYNEQFF
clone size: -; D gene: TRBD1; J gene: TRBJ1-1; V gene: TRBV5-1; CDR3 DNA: TGCGCCAGCAGCCGACAGGGAACGAACACTGAAGCTTTCTTT; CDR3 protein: CASSRQGTNTEAFF
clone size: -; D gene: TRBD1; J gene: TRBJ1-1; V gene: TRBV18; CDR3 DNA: TGTGCCAGCTCACCCAGTGAACAGGGGCTGAACACTGAAGCTTTCTTT; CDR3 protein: CASSPSEQGLNTEAFF
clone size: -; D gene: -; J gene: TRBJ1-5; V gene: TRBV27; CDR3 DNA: TGTGCCAGCAGTTTAGGGGTCGGCAATCAGCCCCAGCATTTT; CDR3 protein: CASSLGVGNQPQHF
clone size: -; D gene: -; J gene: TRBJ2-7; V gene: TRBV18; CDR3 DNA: TGTGCCAGCTCACCACCCCCAGCGGAAGACTACGAGCAGTACTTC; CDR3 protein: CASSPPPAEDYEQYF
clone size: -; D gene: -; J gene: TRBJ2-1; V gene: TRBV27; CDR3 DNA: -; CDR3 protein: CASSSSTNRNEQFF
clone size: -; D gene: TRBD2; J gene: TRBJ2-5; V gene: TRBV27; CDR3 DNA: TGTGCCAGCAGGAGACTAGCGGGAGGGGGAGAGACCCAGTACTTC; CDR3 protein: CASRRLAGGGETQYF
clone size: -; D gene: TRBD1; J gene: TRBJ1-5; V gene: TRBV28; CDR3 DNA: TGTGCCAGCAGTTCCCGGGACAGGGCTCACCAAGATCAGCCCCAGCATTTT; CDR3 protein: CASSSRDRAHQDQPQHF
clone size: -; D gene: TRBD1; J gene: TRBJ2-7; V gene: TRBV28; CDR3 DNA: TGTGCCAGCAGTTTCTCTGGGACAGGAGTCTACGAGCAGTACTTC; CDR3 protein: CASSFSGTGVYEQYF
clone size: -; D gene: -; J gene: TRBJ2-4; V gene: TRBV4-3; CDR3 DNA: TGCGCCAGCAGCCAGGGCATCTCGACAGGCAAAAACATTCAGTACTTC; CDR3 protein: CASSQGISTGKNIQYF
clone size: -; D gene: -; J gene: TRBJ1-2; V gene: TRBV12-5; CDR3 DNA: TGTGCTAGTGGTTTTGTGGGGGACCCCTATGGCTACACCTTC; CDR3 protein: CASGFVGDPYGYTF
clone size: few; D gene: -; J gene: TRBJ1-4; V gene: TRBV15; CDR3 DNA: TGTGCCACCAGCAGAGATCATGGAAGAGGGTCAAATGAAAAACTGTTTTTT; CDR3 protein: CATSRDHGRGSNEKLFF
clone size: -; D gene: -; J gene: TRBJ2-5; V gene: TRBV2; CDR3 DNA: TGTGCCAGCATGGCCCTCGGGCAGGGGTCGGGAGAGACCCAGTACTTC; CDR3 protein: CASMALGQGSGETQYF
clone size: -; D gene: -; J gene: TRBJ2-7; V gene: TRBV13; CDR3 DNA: TGTGCCAGCAGCTTAGGAAGGTCCTACGAGCAGTACTTC; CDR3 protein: CASSLGRSYEQYF
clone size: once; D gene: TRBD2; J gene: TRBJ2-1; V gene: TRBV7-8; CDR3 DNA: TGTGCCAGCAGCTTAGCTAAAACCGGGACTAGCGGACACCGATCCTACAATGAGCAGTTCTTC; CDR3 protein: CASSLAKTGTSGHRSYNEQFF